The 9 T cell receptor beta chains in this list originate from one sample, sequenced in a study of blood T cells in healthy people across ages. Alongside a J-beta primer mix, a sample-barcoded 5' primer served in a second PCR lasting roughly 7 to 11 cycles. MiXCR was run by TCRdb on the 5' RACE reads, yielding one entry per CDR3 protein. The data hold some 1.7 million distinct CDR3 sequences, with roughly 27% observed a single time. Material: blood. The receptors stem from a woman aged 25 to 39 in good health.

V is TRBV20-1 and J is TRBJ2-1, with D unresolved. The germline V gene encodes CDR1 DFQATT and CDR2 SNEGSKA (reference sequence). V was cut by 8 bases and J by 0 bases, with 8 bases left in between. The CDR3 is made up of 12 amino acids. CDR3 residues: CSSPGSYNEQFF. The CDR3 coding sequence is TGCAGTTCCCCCGGCTCCTACAATGAGCAGTTCTTC.

This clonotype was recorded at least ten times. This sequence joins TRBV10-3 and TRBJ2-7; no clear D gene. In germline, CDR1 is ENHRY, CDR2 SYGVKD. Trimming took 0 bases from V and 0 from J, leaving 12 bases between them. This CDR3 is 16 amino acids long. The CDR3 nucleotides read TGTGCCATCAGTGAGTCGACTGGGCTGGACTCCTACGAGCAGTACTTC. As protein: CAISESTGLDSYEQYF.

This rearrangement joins TRBV5-1 to TRBJ2-7; TRBD2 agrees at 7 bases. The CDR3 extends over 14 amino acids. After removal of 3 bases from V and 3 bases from J, the junction contained 6 bases not matched to a gene. Looked up from germline, CDR1 is SGHRS and CDR2 is YFSETQ. The CDR3: CASSSNLAGYEQYF. The CDR3 DNA reads as TGCGCCAGCAGCTCCAATTTAGCGGGCTACGAGCAGTACTTC.

The CDR3 nucleotides read TGTGCCAGCAGGGAAACCCATAGCTCCTACAATGAGCAGTTCTTC. It codes for CASRETHSSYNEQFF. This rearrangement joins TRBV6-1 to TRBJ2-1; D unresolved. The CDR3 runs 15 residues. CDR1 MNHNS and CDR2 SASEGT come from the germline V gene. V was pared by 6 bases and J by 0 bases, with 12 bases between.

This clonotype was recorded a few times. This chain links TRBV4-1 with TRBJ2-2; TRBD2 aligns across 12 bases. Trimming removed 4 bases from V and 0 bases from J; junction bases left unmatched: 6. The CDR3 runs to 18 residues. Per the germline V gene, CDR1 is MGHRA and CDR2 is YSYEKL. This chain's CDR3 is CASSLQGLAGTNTGELFF. DNA for the CDR3: TGCGCCAGCAGCCTCCAGGGACTAGCGGGTACGAACACCGGGGAGCTGTTTTTT.

V gene TRBV6-5 combines with J gene TRBJ2-5; 7 bases line up with TRBD1. V trimming: 4 bases; J trimming: 3 bases; junction bases outside the gene matches: 8. This CDR3 spans 15 amino acids. CDR1 and CDR2 (germline): MNHEY, SVGAGI. The CDR3 sequence is CASSLTYRGKETQYF. In DNA, the CDR3 is TGTGCCAGCAGTTTAACCTACAGGGGTAAAGAGACCCAGTACTTC.

This chain links TRBV7-2 with TRBJ1-2; D is unresolved. Per the germline V gene, CDR1 is SGHTA and CDR2 is FQGNSA. This CDR3 is 14 amino acids long. The V end lost 5 bases, the J end lost 2 bases, and 12 bases lay between the germline ends. The CDR3: CASSQPGRNYGYTF. The CDR3 DNA is TGTGCCAGCAGCCAACCGGGTCGAAACTATGGCTACACCTTC.

CDR3 bases: TGCAGCGTTGAGTGGCAGGAAGAGACCCAGTACTTC. Translation gives CSVEWQEETQYF. The chain carries TRBV29-1 and TRBJ2-5; no clear D gene. V lost 3 bases and J 3 bases, leaving 8 bases between the germline ends. In germline, CDR1 is SQVTM, CDR2 ANQGSEA. The CDR3 has 12 residues.

This clonotype was picked up a small number of times. The chain has TRBV7-9 and TRBJ2-1; a weak D match, TRBD2 (5 bases). The CDR3 is 14 amino acids. V lost 5 bases, J lost 3 bases, and 11 bases lay in between. Germline loops: CDR1 SEHNR, CDR2 FQNEAQ (reference sequence). The CDR3 nucleotides are TGTGCCAGCAGCCCATGGACTGTCTACAATGAGCAGTTCTTC. The encoded protein is CASSPWTVYNEQFF.